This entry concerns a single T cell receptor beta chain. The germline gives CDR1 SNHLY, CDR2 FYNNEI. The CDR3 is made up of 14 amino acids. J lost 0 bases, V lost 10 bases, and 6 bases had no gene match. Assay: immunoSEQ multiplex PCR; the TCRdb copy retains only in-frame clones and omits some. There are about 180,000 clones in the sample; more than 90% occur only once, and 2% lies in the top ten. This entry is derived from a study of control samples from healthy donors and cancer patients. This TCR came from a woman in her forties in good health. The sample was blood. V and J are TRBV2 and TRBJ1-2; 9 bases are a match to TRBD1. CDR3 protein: CAKRDRAANYGYTF. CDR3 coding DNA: TGTGCCAAGAGGGACAGGGCAGCTAACTATGGCTACACCTTC. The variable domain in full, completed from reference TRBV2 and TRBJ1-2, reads EPEVTQTPSHQVTQMGQEVILRCVPISNHLYFYWYRQILGQKVEFLVSFYNNEISEKSEIFDDQFSVERPDGSNFTLKIRSTKLEDSAMYFCAKRDRAANYGYTFGSGTRLTVV.